One T cell receptor beta chain is described in this entry. The antigen is not known. The data derive from a study of T cells in Graves' hyperthyroidism and ophthalmopathy. General study points: Blood also contained most expanded thyroid clonotypes above 0.001.

Extraction of PBMCs used roughly 10 ml of fresh peripheral blood. TCR beta CDR3 regions were amplified from RNA. Using the HTBI primer set, a first-round RT-PCR was run on the TCR CDR3. MiXCR, run by TCRdb on the multiplex PCR reads, gives a single entry per CDR3 protein. The sample contains fewer than 700,000 distinct CDR3 sequences, approximately 17% of which appear only once. J lost 6 bases, V lost 2 bases, and 8 bases had no gene match. CDR1 SGHRS and CDR2 YFSETQ come from the germline V gene. The CDR3 loop spans 16 amino acids. The TCR comes from a woman between 18 and 29 years old with Graves' ophthalmopathy. The sequenced sample consisted of blood. This chain connects TRBV5-1 to TRBJ2-2; 9 bases fit TRBD1. CDR3 bases: TGCGCCAGCAGCTTATCCCGGGACAGGGTGCCCGGGGAGCTGTTTTTT. It codes for CASSLSRDRVPGELFF.